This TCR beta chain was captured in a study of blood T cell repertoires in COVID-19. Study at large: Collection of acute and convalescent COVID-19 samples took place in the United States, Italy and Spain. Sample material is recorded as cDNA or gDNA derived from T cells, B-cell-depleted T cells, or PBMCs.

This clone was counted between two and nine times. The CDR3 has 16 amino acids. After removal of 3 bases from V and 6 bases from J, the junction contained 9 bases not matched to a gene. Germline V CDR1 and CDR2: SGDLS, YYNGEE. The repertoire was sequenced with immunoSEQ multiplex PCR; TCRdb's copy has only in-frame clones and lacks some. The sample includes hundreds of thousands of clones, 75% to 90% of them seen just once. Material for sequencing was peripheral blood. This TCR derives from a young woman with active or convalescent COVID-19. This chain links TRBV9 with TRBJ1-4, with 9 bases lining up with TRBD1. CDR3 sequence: CASSAPGTGSHEKLFF. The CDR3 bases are TGTGCCAGCAGCGCCCCCGGGACAGGGAGTCATGAAAAACTGTTTTTT.